These 13 T cell receptor beta chains came from one sample sequenced in a study of early T cells in non-severe SARS-CoV-2 infection. TCRdb reprocessed the 5' RACE reads via MiXCR and lists one record per CDR3 protein. The repertoire includes tens of thousands of distinct CDR3 sequences, under 5% of them detected once, and 10% sits in the top ten. Sequencing input: whole blood. These receptors came from an adult who was a healthcare worker with PCR-confirmed SARS-CoV-2 infection or an uninfected control (not recorded which).

This clonotype was counted many times. V and J are TRBV10-3 and TRBJ2-1, with a possible D match to TRBD1 (6 bases). The ends were cut back, 3 bases at V and 6 bases at J, with 9 bases in the middle. Germline-derived CDR1 and CDR2 are ENHRY and SYGVKD. CDR3 length: 13 residues. CDR3 amino acids: CAISEGQTNEQFF. The CDR3 DNA sequence: TGTGCCATCAGTGAAGGACAGACCAATGAGCAGTTCTTC.

The rearrangement links TRBV25-1 to TRBJ2-1; maybe TRBD2 (5 bases). This CDR3 region has 16 residues. V shed 3 bases and J shed 0 bases, with 12 bases lying between them. The germline V gene encodes CDR1 MGHDK and CDR2 SYGVNS. The CDR3 nucleotides read TGTGCCAGCAGTGAGGAAGGGAGAGGCTCCTACAATGAGCAGTTCTTC. The encoded protein is CASSEEGRGSYNEQFF. Supplemented by reference TRBV25-1 and TRBJ2-1, the full variable domain reads EADIYQTPRYLVIGTGKKITLECSQTMGHDKMYWYQQDPGMELHLIHYSYGVNSTEKGDLSSESTVSRIRTEHFPLTLESARPSHTSQYLCASSEEGRGSYNEQFFGPGTRLTVL.

This clonotype is medium-sized by share. The V call is TRBV4-1, the J call TRBJ1-2, with D uncertain. CDR1 MGHRA and CDR2 YSYEKL come from the germline V gene. The germline V and J ends were trimmed by 4 bases and 0 bases, with 12 bases remaining between them. The CDR3 runs to 15 residues. The CDR3 nucleotides are TGCGCCAGCAGCCCTGCGCCCGGTACTAACTATGGCTACACCTTC. Translating gives CASSPAPGTNYGYTF.

This clonotype was counted a few times. The chain recombines TRBV7-2 with TRBJ2-5, with D unresolved. The CDR3 length is 13 residues. CDR1 SGHTA and CDR2 FQGNSA come from the germline V gene. The germline V and J ends were trimmed by 1 base and 4 bases, with 7 bases remaining between them. CDR3 DNA: TGTGCCAGCAGCTTAGGCCCCACAGAGACCCAGTACTTC. Translated: CASSLGPTETQYF.

This clonotype occurred many times. V gene TRBV19 combines with J gene TRBJ2-3; TRBD2 might be the D (6 bases). The germline gives CDR1 LNHDA, CDR2 SQIVND (reference sequence). The CDR3 spans 13 residues. V dropped 3 bases and J dropped 4 bases, with 8 bases sitting between them. The CDR3 DNA follows: TGTGCCAGTAGTATCACGGGAGCAGATACGCAGTATTTT. This gives the protein CASSITGADTQYF. The full variable domain, with the rest looked up from reference TRBV19 and TRBJ2-3, is DGGITQSPKYLFRKEGQNVTLSCEQNLNHDAMYWYRQDPGQGLRLIYYSQIVNDFQKGDIAEGYSVSREKKESFPLTVTSAQKNPTAFYLCASSITGADTQYFGPGTRLTVL.

This clonotype was recorded at least ten times. The V and J genes are TRBV6-5 and TRBJ2-1, with D possibly TRBD2 on 6 matching bases. Germline-derived CDR1 and CDR2 are MNHEY and SVGAGI. The germline V and J ends were trimmed by 0 bases and 4 bases, with 16 bases remaining between them. The CDR3 has 17 residues. The CDR3 DNA follows: TGTGCCAGCAGTTACTCCCTTGATCTAGCGAGGTACAATGAGCAGTTCTTC. This translates into CASSYSLDLARYNEQFF.

This clonotype was counted many times. As DNA, the CDR3 is TGTGCCAGCAGTATTCTGAGTCCCTACACCGGGGAGCTGTTTTTT. This codes for CASSILSPYTGELFF. V usage is TRBV6-1 and J usage is TRBJ2-2, with unresolved D. Per the germline V gene, CDR1 is MNHNS and CDR2 is SASEGT. This CDR3 spans 15 amino acids. V gave up 5 bases and J gave up 3 bases, with 13 bases separating them.

This clonotype showed up many times. The chain uses TRBV5-1 and TRBJ1-1; D remains unclear. Trimming took off 4 bases at V and 1 base at J, with 14 bases between the two ends. The V gene's germline CDR1 is SGHRS and CDR2 YFSETQ. The CDR3 contains 15 residues. The CDR3 DNA reads TGCGCCAGCAGCATGTGGACGGGTTCGAACACTGAAGCTTTCTTT. Its translation: CASSMWTGSNTEAFF.

This clonotype has ten or more counts. The chain couples TRBV2 to TRBJ2-2; no firm D call. Germline CDR1 is SNHLY and CDR2 is FYNNEI. Trimming removed 5 bases from V and 0 bases from J, with 4 bases in between. This CDR3 spans 13 amino acids. CDR3 sequence (DNA): TGTGCCAGCAGTCTATCGAACACCGGGGAGCTGTTTTTT. It encodes CASSLSNTGELFF.

This clonotype was observed many times. The V call is TRBV12-3 or TRBV12-4, the J call TRBJ2-2; no clear D gene. This CDR3 comprises 16 residues. Trimming took 3 bases from V and 1 from J, leaving 12 bases between them. Written as DNA, the CDR3 is TGTGCCAGCAGTTTTCGGCCCACCGGGAACACCGGGGAGCTGTTTTTT. Protein sequence: CASSFRPTGNTGELFF.

This clonotype was seen at least ten times. The V and J genes are TRBV6-2 or TRBV6-3 and TRBJ2-1, with unresolved D. V was clipped by 8 bases and J by 5 bases, with 10 bases between them. CDR3 length: 12 amino acids. The germline V gene encodes CDR1 MNHEY and CDR2 SVGEGT. This chain's CDR3 is CASEAEHNEQFF. The CDR3 DNA sequence: TGTGCCAGCGAGGCGGAGCACAATGAGCAGTTCTTC.

This clonotype was observed many times. The J gene is TRBJ2-1, the V gene TRBV4-3, with TRBD2 as a possible D gene (5 bases). The CDR3 consists of 17 residues. CDR1 and CDR2 (germline): LGHNA, YSLEER. The germline V and J ends were trimmed by 2 bases and 1 base, with 15 bases remaining between them. CDR3 bases: TGCGCCAGCAGCCAAAGGTCTCTAGCCCCTTCCTACAATGAGCAGTTCTTC. As protein: CASSQRSLAPSYNEQFF.

Details on this clonotype: The CDR3 does not close with the conserved phenylalanine or tryptophan, likely indicating a read error. V and J are TRBV20-1 and TRBJ2-1, with TRBD2 matching over 12 bases. The trim removed 6 bases at V and 7 bases at J, leaving 10 bases unmatched. Germline CDR1 reads DFQATT; CDR2 reads SNEGSKA (reference sequence). CDR3 size: 15 residues. The CDR3 is CSATILAGGSNEQFL. Here the CDR3 DNA reads TGCAGTGCCACCATACTAGCGGGAGGATCGAATGAGCAGTTCCTC.